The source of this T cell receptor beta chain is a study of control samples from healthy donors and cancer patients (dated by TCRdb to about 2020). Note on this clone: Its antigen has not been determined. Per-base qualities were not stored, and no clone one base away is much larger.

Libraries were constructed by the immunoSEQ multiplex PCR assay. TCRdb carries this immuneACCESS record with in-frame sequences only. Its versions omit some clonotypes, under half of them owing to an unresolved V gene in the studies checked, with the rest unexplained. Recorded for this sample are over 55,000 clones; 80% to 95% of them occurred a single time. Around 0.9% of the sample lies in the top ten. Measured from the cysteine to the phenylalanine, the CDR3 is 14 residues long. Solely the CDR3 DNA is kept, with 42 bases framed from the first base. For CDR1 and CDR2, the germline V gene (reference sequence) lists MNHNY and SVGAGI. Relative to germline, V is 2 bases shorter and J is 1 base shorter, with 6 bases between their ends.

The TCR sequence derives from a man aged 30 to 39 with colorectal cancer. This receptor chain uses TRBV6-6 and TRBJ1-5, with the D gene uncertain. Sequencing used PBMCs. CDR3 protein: CASSYPASNQPQHF. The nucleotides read TGTGCCAGCAGTTACCCAGCGAGCAATCAGCCCCAGCATTTT.